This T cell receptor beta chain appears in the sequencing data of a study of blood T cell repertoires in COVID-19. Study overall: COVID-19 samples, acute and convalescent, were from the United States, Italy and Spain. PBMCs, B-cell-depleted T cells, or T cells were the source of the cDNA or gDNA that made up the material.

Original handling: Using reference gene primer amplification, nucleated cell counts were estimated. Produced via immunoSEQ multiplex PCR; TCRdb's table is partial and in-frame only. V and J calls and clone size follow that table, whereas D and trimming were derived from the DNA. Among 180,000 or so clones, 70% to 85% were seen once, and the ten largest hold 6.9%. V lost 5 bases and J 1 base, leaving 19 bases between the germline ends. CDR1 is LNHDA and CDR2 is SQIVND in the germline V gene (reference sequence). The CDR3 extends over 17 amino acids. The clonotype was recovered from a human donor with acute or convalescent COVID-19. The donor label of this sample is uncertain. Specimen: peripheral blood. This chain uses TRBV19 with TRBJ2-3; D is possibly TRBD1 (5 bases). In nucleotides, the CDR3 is TGTGCCAGTAGTTCCCAGGAGTTGGGGCAGGGCACAGATACGCAGTATTTT. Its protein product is CASSSQELGQGTDTQYF.